The 4 T cell receptor beta chains below all came from one sample that was sequenced in a study of shared clonotypes between healthy human individuals. TCRdb's table, derived via immunoSEQ multiplex PCR, lists solely in-frame clones and lacks some. This sample has about 79,000 clones; 60% to 70% occur once, and the top ten carry just over 50%. The specimen sequenced was memory CD8+ T cells sorted from blood. The subset: CD45RO+ cells pooled with CCR7-negative TemRA cells. The receptors shown here come from a man under 40 in good health.

The rearrangement uses TRBV5-1 and TRBJ2-5; possible D gene TRBD2, 6 bases. CDR1 is SGHRS and CDR2 is YFSETQ in the germline V gene. This CDR3 comprises 15 residues. Trimming removed 0 bases at V and 7 bases at J, with 16 bases between. The CDR3 DNA reads TGCGCCAGCAGCTTGGCGGGAGCCCTAAAGGGGACCCAGTACTTC. Amino acid sequence: CASSLAGALKGTQYF.

For the CDR3, the DNA is TGTGCCATCAGTGAATCTGTGCAGGGGAGCACTGAAGCTTTCTTT. Translating gives CAISESVQGSTEAFF. V is TRBV10-3 and J is TRBJ1-1; a possible D gene is TRBD1 (6 bases). V lost 3 bases and J lost 4, with 15 bases in between. This CDR3 region has 15 residues. From germline, CDR1 is ENHRY and CDR2 SYGVKD.

The chain is built from TRBV18 and TRBJ1-5, with 11 bases aligning to TRBD1. The germline CDR1 and CDR2 sequences are KGHSH and LQKENI. CDR3 length equals 16 residues. The V gene end was trimmed by 4 bases and the J gene end by 6 bases; junction bases not matched to a gene: 8. This CDR3 is CASSLDSGQGAQPQHF. The CDR3 DNA is TGTGCCAGCTCACTAGATTCCGGACAGGGGGCTCAGCCCCAGCATTTT.

The chain is built from TRBV5-1 and TRBJ1-1, with D possibly matching TRBD1 (5 bases). V was shortened by 0 bases and J by 7 bases, with 13 bases between the two germline ends. Germline CDR1 reads SGHRS; CDR2 reads YFSETQ. CDR3 size: 14 residues. The CDR3 DNA reads TGCGCCAGCAGCTTGGCCGGGGGGAGCCATGAAGCTTTCTTT. Its translation: CASSLAGGSHEAFF. Full variable domain (outside the CDR3, taken from reference TRBV5-1 and TRBJ1-1): KAGVTQTPRYLIKTRGQQVTLSCSPISGHRSVSWYQQTPGQGLQFLFEYFSETQRNKGNFPGRFSGRQFSNSRSEMNVSTLELGDSALYLCASSLAGGSHEAFFGQGTRLTVV.